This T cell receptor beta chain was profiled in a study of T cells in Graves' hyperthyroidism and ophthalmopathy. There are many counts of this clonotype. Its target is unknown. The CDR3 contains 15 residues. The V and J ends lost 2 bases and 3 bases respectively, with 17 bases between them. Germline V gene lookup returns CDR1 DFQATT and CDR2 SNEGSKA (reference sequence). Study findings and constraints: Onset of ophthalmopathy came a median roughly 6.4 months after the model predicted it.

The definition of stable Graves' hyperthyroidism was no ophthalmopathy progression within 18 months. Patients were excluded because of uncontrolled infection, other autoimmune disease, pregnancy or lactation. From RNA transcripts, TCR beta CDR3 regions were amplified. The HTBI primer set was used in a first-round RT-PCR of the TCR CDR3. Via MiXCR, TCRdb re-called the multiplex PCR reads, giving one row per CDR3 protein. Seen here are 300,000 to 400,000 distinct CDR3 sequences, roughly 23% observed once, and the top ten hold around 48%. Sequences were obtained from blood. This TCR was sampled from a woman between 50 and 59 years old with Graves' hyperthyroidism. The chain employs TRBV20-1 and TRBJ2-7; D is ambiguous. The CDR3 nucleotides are TGCAGTGCTAGAATACCCGGCACGAAGAACTACGAGCAGTACTTC. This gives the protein CSARIPGTKNYEQYF.